The clone carrying this TCR beta chain was picked up a small number of times. The CDR3 has 14 amino acids. Trimming removed 2 bases from V and 2 bases from J, with 10 bases in between. Per the germline V gene, CDR1 is SGHRS and CDR2 is YFSETQ. The sample comes from a study of T-cell memory formation after mild COVID-19. TCRdb independently ran MiXCR on the 5' RACE reads; one entry per CDR3 protein. The sample carries 470,000 or so distinct CDR3 sequences, roughly 25% recorded once. This receptor was obtained from an adult woman who had mild COVID-19 (a few samples of this study predate the infection). Cell type and time point are not known. Material: PBMCs or a T cell subset sorted from them (not recorded which). The J gene is TRBJ2-5, the V gene TRBV5-1; TRBD1 is a possible D gene (5 bases). The CDR3 DNA is TGCGCCAGCAGCTTACAGGCAGATCAAGAGACCCAGTACTTC. Encoded protein: CASSLQADQETQYF.